This section outlines one T cell receptor (beta chain) sequence together with its context. The data derive from a study of cytomegalovirus exposure and HLA in healthy donors. The junction had 6 bases not matched to a gene; V was cut back by 6 bases and J by 4 bases. CDR3 length: 17 amino acids. Looked up from germline, CDR1 is SGHAT and CDR2 is FQNNGV. PCR primers comprised 60 Vbeta and 13 Jbeta primers. The method was immunoSEQ multiplex PCR; TCRdb's version includes in-frame clones alone and lacks a portion of them. The data contain about 260,000 clones, 84% of them singletons. This chain links TRBV11-2 with TRBJ2-6, with 13 bases that match TRBD2. The receptor's source is a woman in her thirties or forties in good health and CMV-seropositive. The sequenced material came from PBMCs. CDR3: CASRLAGGPGGANVLTF. The CDR3 nucleotides read TGTGCCAGCAGACTAGCGGGAGGGCCGGGGGGGGCCAACGTCCTGACTTTC.